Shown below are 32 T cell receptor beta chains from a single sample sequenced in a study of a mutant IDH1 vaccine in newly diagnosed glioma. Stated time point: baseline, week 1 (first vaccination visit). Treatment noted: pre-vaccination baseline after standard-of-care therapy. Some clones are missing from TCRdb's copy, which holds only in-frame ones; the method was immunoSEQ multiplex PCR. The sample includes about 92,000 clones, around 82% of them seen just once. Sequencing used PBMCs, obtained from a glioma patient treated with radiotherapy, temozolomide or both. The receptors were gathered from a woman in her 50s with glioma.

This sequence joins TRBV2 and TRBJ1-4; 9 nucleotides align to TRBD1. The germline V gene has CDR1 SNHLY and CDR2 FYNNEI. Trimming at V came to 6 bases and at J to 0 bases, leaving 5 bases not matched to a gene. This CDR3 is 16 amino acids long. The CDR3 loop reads CASRGQGLATNEKLFF. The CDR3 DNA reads TGTGCCAGCAGGGGACAGGGACTTGCAACTAATGAAAAACTGTTTTTT. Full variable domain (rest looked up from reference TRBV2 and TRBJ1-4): EPEVTQTPSHQVTQMGQEVILRCVPISNHLYFYWYRQILGQKVEFLVSFYNNEISEKSEIFDDQFSVERPDGSNFTLKIRSTKLEDSAMYFCASRGQGLATNEKLFFGSGTQLSVL.

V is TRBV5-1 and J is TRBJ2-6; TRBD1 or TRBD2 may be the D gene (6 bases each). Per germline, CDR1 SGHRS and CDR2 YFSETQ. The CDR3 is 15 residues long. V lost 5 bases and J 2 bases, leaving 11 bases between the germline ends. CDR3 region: CASSGGGAGANVLTF. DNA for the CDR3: TGCGCCAGCAGTGGGGGCGGGGCTGGGGCCAACGTCCTGACTTTC.

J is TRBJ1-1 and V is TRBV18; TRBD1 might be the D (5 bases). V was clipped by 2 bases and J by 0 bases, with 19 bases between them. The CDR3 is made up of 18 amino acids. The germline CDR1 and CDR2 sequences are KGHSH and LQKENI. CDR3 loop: CASSPDGAHVPLNTEAFF. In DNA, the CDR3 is TGTGCCAGCTCACCAGACGGGGCGCATGTTCCTTTGAACACTGAAGCTTTCTTT. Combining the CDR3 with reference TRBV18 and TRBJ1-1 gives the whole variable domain NAGVMQNPRHLVRRRGQEARLRCSPMKGHSHVYWYRQLPEEGLKFMVYLQKENIIDESGMPKERFSAEFPKEGPSILRIQQVVRGDSAAYFCASSPDGAHVPLNTEAFFGQGTRLTVV.

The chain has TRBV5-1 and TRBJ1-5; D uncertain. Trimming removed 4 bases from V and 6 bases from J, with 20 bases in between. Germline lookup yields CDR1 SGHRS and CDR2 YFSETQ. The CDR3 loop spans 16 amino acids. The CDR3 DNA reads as TGCGCCAGCAGCCCTACGGGTCGGGAGGGAAGTCAGCCCCAGCATTTT. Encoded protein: CASSPTGREGSQPQHF. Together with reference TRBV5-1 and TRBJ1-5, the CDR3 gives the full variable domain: KAGVTQTPRYLIKTRGQQVTLSCSPISGHRSVSWYQQTPGQGLQFLFEYFSETQRNKGNFPGRFSGRQFSNSRSEMNVSTLELGDSALYLCASSPTGREGSQPQHFGDGTRLSIL.

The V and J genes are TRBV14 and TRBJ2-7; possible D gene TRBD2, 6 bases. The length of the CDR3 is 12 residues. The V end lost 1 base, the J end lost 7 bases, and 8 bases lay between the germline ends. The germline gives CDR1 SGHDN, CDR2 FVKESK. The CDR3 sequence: CASSQGGVEQYF. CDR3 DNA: TGTGCCAGCAGCCAAGGGGGGGTTGAGCAGTACTTC.

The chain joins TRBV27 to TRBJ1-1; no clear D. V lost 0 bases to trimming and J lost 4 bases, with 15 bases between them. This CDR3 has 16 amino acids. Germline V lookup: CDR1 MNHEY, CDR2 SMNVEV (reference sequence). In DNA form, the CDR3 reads TGTGCCAGCAGTTTATCGACTGGACTCGGAGGCACTGAAGCTTTCTTT. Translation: CASSLSTGLGGTEAFF.

The CDR3 DNA follows: TGTGCCAGCAGCTTACAGGGGACCACAGATACGCAGTATTTT. Protein product: CASSLQGTTDTQYF. The chain uses TRBV7-9 and TRBJ2-3, with TRBD1 as a possible D gene (6 bases). Germline lookup yields CDR1 SEHNR and CDR2 FQNEAQ (reference sequence). The CDR3 runs to 14 residues. V lost 2 bases, J lost 2 bases, and 8 bases lay in between. The full variable domain, rest sourced from reference TRBV7-9 and TRBJ2-3, is DTGVSQNPRHKITKRGQNVTFRCDPISEHNRLYWYRQTLGQGPEFLTYFQNEAQLEKSRLLSDRFSAERPKGSFSTLEIQRTEQGDSAMYLCASSLQGTTDTQYFGPGTRLTVL.

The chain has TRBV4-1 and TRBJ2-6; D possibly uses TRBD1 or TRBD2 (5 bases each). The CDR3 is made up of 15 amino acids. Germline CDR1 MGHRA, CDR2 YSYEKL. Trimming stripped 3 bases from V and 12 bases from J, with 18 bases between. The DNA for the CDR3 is TGCGCCAGCAGCCAGGGGACGGGGCCCGGTCTCGTCCTGACTTTC. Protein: CASSQGTGPGLVLTF.

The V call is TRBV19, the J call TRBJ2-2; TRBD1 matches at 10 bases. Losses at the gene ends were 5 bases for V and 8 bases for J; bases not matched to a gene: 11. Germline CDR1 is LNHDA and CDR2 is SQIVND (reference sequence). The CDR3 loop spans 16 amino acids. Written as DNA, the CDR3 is TGTGCCAGTAGTTCCAGGACAGGGGGTAGGGTTGGGGAGCTGTTTTTT. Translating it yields CASSSRTGGRVGELFF.

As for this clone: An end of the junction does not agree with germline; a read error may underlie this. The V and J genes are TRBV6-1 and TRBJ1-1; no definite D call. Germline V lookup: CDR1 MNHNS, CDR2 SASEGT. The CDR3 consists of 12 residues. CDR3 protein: CASREDPIEAFF. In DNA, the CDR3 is TGTGCCAGCAGAGAAGACCCAATTGAAGCTTTCTTT.

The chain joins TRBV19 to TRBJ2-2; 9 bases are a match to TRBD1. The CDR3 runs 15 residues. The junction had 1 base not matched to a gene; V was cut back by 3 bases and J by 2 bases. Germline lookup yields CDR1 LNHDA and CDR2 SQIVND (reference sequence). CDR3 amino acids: CASSITGGNTGELFF. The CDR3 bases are TGTGCCAGTAGTATCACAGGGGGCAACACCGGGGAGCTGTTTTTT.

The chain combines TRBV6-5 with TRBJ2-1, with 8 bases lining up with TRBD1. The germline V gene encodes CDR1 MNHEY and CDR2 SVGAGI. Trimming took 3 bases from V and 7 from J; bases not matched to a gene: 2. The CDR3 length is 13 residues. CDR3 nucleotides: TGTGCCAGCAGTTATTACAGGGGGAATGAGCAGTTCTTC. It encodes CASSYYRGNEQFF.

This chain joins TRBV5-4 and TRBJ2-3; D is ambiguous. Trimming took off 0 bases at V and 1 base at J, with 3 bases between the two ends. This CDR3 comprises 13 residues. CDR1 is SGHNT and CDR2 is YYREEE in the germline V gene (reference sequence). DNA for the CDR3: TGTGCCAGCAGCTTGGTCGGCACAGATACGCAGTATTTT. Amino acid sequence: CASSLVGTDTQYF.

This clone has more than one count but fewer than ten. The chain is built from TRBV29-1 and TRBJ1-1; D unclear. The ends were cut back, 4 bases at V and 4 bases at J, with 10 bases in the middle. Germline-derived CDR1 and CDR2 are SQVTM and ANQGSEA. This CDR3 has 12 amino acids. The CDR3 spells CSVAYTTTEAFF. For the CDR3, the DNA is TGCAGCGTTGCGTATACGACCACTGAAGCTTTCTTT.

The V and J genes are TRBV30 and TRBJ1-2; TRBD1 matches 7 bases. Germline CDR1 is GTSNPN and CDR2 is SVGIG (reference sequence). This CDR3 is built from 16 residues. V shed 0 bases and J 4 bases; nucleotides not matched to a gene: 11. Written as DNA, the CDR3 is TGTGCCTGGAGTGTACCTCCCCCGCAGGGGGTCTATGGCTACACCTTC. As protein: CAWSVPPPQGVYGYTF.

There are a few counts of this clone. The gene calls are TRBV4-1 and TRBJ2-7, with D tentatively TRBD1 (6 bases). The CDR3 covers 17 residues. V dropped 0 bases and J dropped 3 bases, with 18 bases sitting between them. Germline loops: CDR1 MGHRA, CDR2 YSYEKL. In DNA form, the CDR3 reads TGCGCCAGCAGCCAAGATCCTCCGTGGACAGTAAGCTACGAGCAGTACTTC. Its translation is CASSQDPPWTVSYEQYF.

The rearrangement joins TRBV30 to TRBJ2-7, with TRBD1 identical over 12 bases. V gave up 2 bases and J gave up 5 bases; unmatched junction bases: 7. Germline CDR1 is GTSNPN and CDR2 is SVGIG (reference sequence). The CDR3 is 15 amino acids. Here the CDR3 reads CAWSRGGTGGDEQYF. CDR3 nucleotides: TGTGCCTGGAGTAGAGGAGGGACAGGGGGCGACGAGCAGTACTTC.

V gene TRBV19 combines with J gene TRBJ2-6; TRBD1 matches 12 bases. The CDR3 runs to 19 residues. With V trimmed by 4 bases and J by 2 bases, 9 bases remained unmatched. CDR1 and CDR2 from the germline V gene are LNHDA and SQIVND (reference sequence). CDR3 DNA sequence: TGTGCCAGTAGTAAACAGACTGGGACAGGGGGCGCTGGGGCCAACGTCCTGACTTTC. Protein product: CASSKQTGTGGAGANVLTF.

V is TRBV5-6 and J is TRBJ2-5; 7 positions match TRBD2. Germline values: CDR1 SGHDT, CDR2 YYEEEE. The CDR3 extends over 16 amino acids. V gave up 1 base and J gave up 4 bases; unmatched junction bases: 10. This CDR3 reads CASSLMAGTKLETQYF. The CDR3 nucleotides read TGTGCCAGCAGCTTGATGGCAGGGACTAAATTAGAGACCCAGTACTTC.

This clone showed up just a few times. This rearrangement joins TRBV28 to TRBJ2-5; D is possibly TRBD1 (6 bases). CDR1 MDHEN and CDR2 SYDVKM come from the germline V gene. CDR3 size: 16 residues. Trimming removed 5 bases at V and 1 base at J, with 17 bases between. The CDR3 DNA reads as TGTGCCAGCAGTCGTGGTCGTGGGGGCAGCCAAGAGACCCAGTACTTC. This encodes CASSRGRGGSQETQYF. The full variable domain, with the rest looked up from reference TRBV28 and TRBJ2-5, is DVKVTQSSRYLVKRTGEKVFLECVQDMDHENMFWYRQDPGLGLRLIYFSYDVKMKEKGDIPEGYSVSREKKERFSLILESASTNQTSMYLCASSRGRGGSQETQYFGPGTRLLVL.

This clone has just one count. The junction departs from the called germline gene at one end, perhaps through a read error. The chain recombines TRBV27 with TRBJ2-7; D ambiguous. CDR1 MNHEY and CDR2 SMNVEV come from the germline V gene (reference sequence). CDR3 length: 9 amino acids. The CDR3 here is CAPFGPPHF. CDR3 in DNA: TGTGCCCCCTTTGGCCCCCCCCACTTC.

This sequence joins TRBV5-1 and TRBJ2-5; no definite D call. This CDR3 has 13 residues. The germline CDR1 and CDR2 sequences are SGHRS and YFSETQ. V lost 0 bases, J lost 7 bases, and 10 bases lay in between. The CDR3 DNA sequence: TGCGCCAGCAGCTTGGCCCAAAGTGGGACCCAGTACTTC. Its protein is CASSLAQSGTQYF.

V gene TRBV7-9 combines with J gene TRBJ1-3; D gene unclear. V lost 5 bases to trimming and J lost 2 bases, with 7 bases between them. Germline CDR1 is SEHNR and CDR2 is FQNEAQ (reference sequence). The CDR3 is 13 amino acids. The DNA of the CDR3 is TGTGCCAGCAGCCAGGTAGCTGGAAACACCATATATTTT. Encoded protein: CASSQVAGNTIYF.

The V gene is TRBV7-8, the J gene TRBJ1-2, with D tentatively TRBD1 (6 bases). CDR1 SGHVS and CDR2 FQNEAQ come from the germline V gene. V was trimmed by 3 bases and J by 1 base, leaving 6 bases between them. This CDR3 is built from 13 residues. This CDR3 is CASSLDSNYGYTF. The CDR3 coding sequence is TGTGCCAGCAGCTTGGACAGTAACTATGGCTACACCTTC.

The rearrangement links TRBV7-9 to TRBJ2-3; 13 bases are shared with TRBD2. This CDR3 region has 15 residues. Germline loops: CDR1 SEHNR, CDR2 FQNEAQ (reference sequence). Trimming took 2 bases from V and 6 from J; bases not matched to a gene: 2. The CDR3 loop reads CASSLTSGGADTQYF. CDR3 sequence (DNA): TGTGCCAGCAGCTTAACTAGCGGGGGGGCTGATACGCAGTATTTT.

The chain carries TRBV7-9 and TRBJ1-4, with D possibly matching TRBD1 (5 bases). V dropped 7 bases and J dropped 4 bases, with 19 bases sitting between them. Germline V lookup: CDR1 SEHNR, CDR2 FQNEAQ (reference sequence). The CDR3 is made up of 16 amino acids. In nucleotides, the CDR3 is TGTGCCAGCACCTCCGGCGGCGGGGGAAATAATGAAAAACTGTTTTTT. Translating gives CASTSGGGGNNEKLFF.

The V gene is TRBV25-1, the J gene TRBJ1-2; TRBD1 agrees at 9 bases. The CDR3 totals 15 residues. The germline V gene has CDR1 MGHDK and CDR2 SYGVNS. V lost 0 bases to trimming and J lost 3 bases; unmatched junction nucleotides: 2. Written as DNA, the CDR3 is TGTGCCAGCAGTGAATACCGACAGGGGGACTATGGCTACACCTTC. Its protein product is CASSEYRQGDYGYTF.

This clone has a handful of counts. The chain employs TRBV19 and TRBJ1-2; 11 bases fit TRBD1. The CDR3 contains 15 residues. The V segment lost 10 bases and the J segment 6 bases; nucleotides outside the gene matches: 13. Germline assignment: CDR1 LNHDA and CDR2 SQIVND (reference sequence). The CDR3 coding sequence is TGTGCCACTAGCCTCGGACAGGGGGCAGGGAATGGCTACACCTTC. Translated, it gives CATSLGQGAGNGYTF. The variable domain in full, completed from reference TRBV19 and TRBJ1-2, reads DGGITQSPKYLFRKEGQNVTLSCEQNLNHDAMYWYRQDPGQGLRLIYYSQIVNDFQKGDIAEGYSVSREKKESFPLTVTSAQKNPTAFYLCATSLGQGAGNGYTFGSGTRLTVV.

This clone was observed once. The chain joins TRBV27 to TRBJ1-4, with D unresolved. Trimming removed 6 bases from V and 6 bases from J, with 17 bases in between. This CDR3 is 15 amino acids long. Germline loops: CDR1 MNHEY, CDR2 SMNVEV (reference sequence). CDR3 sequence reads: CASSPEKMSYEKLFF. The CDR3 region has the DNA TGTGCCAGCAGCCCCGAAAAAATGTCGTATGAAAAACTGTTTTTT. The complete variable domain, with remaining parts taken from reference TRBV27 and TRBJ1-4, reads EAQVTQNPRYLITVTGKKLTVTCSQNMNHEYMSWYRQDPGLGLRQIYYSMNVEVTDKGDVPEGYKVSRKEKRNFPLILESPSPNQTSLYFCASSPEKMSYEKLFFGSGTQLSVL.

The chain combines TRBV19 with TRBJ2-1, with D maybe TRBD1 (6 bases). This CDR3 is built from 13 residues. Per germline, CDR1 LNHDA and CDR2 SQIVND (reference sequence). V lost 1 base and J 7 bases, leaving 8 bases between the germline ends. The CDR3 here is CASSIATGNEQFF. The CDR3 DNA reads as TGTGCCAGTAGTATAGCAACAGGGAATGAGCAGTTCTTC.

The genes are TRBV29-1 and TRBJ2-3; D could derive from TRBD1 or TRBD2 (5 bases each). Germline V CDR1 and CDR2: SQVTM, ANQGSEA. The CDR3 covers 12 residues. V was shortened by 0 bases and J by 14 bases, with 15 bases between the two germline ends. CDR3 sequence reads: CSVEEKVPGRYF. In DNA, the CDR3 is TGCAGCGTTGAAGAAAAGGTCCCAGGGAGGTATTTT.

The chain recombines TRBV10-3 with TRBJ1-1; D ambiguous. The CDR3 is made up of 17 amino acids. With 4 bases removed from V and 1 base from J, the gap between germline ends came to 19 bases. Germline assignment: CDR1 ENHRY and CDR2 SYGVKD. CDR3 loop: CAISGGGRVKANTEAFF. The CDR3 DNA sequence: TGTGCCATCAGTGGGGGAGGACGAGTCAAGGCGAACACTGAAGCTTTCTTT.